Below are 14 T cell receptor beta chains sequenced from a single sample in a study of immune characterization of retroperitoneal liposarcoma (dated by TCRdb to about 2019). To prepare the library, PCR was applied. Sequenced on a NextSeq 500. TCRdb passed the public sequencing reads through fastp at Q25 and MiXCR, retaining productive beta sequences. Each entry merges the rows of one CDR3 protein and shows their most common DNA and genes. In this sample the table shows some 9,600 distinct CDR3 sequences, about 39% of which occur a single time. The ten biggest clones cover around a quarter of the sample. Specimen: tumor tissue. Every receptor here comes from a male donor with retroperitoneal liposarcoma.

Comment on this clonotype: This sequence may be a read error, since a much larger clone differs from it by one base. This CDR3 is missing its conserved last phenylalanine or tryptophan, likely due to a read error. V is TRBV6-6 and J is TRBJ2-5; a possible D gene is TRBD2 (5 bases). Trimming cost V 2 bases and J 5 bases, with 9 bases left between them. The CDR3 runs 13 residues. CDR1 and CDR2 (germline): MNHNY, SVGAGI (reference sequence). DNA for the CDR3: TGTGCCAGCAGTTACGTACGGGGTGAGACCCAGTACTCC. Translation gives CASSYVRGETQYS.

This clonotype was counted only a few times. The chain couples TRBV10-1 to TRBJ2-1; D call uncertain. The DNA end is a closer match to TRBJ2-7, so the J assignment may be wrong. This CDR3 is 14 amino acids long. The germline V gene encodes CDR1 WNHNN and CDR2 SYGVQD (reference sequence). For the CDR3, the DNA is TGCGCCAGCAGTCAATCGGTTGGTAGTGACGAGCAGTACTTC. Encoded protein: CASSQSVGSDEQYF.

Remarks on this clonotype: Because it lacks the conserved phenylalanine or tryptophan at the end, this CDR3 is likely a read error. The chain is built from TRBV6-8 and TRBJ2-5; 7 positions match TRBD1. CDR3 length: 16 amino acids. Germline V gene data show CDR1 as MNHGY and CDR2 as SAAAGT. V lost 5 bases and J lost 11; bases outside the gene matches: 20. CDR3 protein: CASSKWGQPDYNEQYY. The CDR3, as DNA: TGTGCCAGCAGTAAGTGGGGACAGCCCGACTACAATGAGCAGTACTAT.

This clonotype came up a few times. The chain links TRBV6-1 to TRBJ2-7, with 12 bases lining up with TRBD2. CDR3 length equals 14 residues. V lost 8 bases to trimming and J lost 7 bases; unmatched junction nucleotides: 9. From germline, CDR1 is MNHNS and CDR2 SASEGT. The DNA for the CDR3 is TGTGCCAGCCAGACTAGCGGGAGTTTGTATGAGCAGTACTTC. Protein: CASQTSGSLYEQYF.

The sample holds a few counts of this clonotype. The chain recombines TRBV7-2 with TRBJ1-1, with a tentative D call TRBD1 (5 bases). The germline V and J ends were trimmed by 5 bases and 3 bases, with 16 bases remaining between them. This CDR3 contains 15 residues. Germline CDR1 reads SGHTA; CDR2 reads FQGNSA. This CDR3 is CASSLYGGADTEAFF. As DNA, the CDR3 is TGTGCCAGCAGCCTTTACGGAGGGGCTGACACTGAAGCTTTCTTT.

The chain is built from TRBV12-3 or TRBV12-4 and TRBJ2-6; possibly TRBD1 for D (7 bases). The J call may be incorrect, as the DNA end agrees better with TRBJ2-5. The CDR3 is 13 amino acids. This CDR3 is CATRQGEEETQYF. DNA of the CDR3: TGTGCCACCCGCCAGGGGGAGGAGGAGACCCAGTACTTC.

A note on this clonotype: The junction departs from the called germline gene at one end, perhaps through a read error. The chain combines TRBV12-3 or TRBV12-4 with TRBJ1-6; 8 bases are a match to TRBD1. The CDR3 contains 15 residues. Here the CDR3 reads CASRQRQGNNSPLNF. The CDR3 region has the DNA TGTGCCAGCAGGCAAAGACAGGGGAATAATTCACCCCTCAACTTT.

This clonotype is medium-sized (0.01 to 0.1%). The chain employs TRBV6-1 and TRBJ2-3, with 10 positions matching TRBD1. After removal of 6 bases from V and 4 bases from J, the junction contained 10 bases not matched to a gene. The V gene's germline CDR1 is MNHNS and CDR2 SASEGT. The CDR3 loop spans 16 amino acids. The CDR3 loop is CASRNPGQGPSDTQYF. CDR3 bases: TGTGCCAGCAGAAACCCGGGACAGGGGCCCTCAGATACGCAGTATTTT.

The chain employs TRBV6-1 and TRBJ1-4; D not certain. The CDR3 spans 14 residues. Deletions cut 7 bases from V and 4 bases from J, with 13 bases between. CDR1 and CDR2 (germline): MNHNS, SASEGT. The CDR3, as DNA: TGTGCCAGCAACCACCGGGCCTTTAATGAAAAACTGTTTTTT. This translates into CASNHRAFNEKLFF.

This clonotype was detected only a few times. The V call is TRBV27, the J call TRBJ2-2; no clear D gene. V was shortened by 4 bases and J by 1 base, with 7 bases between the two germline ends. The germline V gene encodes CDR1 MNHEY and CDR2 SMNVEV (reference sequence). The CDR3 consists of 14 residues. This CDR3 reads CASSWVGNTGELFF. The CDR3 coding sequence is TGTGCCAGCAGTTGGGTGGGGAACACCGGGGAGCTGTTTTTT.

The V call is TRBV4-1, the J call TRBJ2-7; 10 bases are a match to TRBD1. The V gene's germline CDR1 is MGHRA and CDR2 YSYEKL. V dropped 4 bases and J dropped 5; count of bases not matched to a gene: 11. The CDR3 covers 16 residues. The CDR3 is CASSRSRGQGINEQYF. Here the CDR3 DNA reads TGCGCCAGCAGCCGCAGTCGGGGACAGGGGATCAACGAGCAGTACTTC.

This clonotype was seen a handful of times. The CDR3 here is CASSRDSYNEQFF. DNA for the CDR3: TGTGCCAGCAGCCGAGACAGTTACAATGAGCAGTTCTTC. The chain is built from TRBV6-6 and TRBJ2-1, with a weak D call TRBD1 (5 bases). Germline lookup yields CDR1 MNHNY and CDR2 SVGAGI (reference sequence). V was pared by 6 bases and J by 4 bases, with 10 bases between. The length of the CDR3 is 13 residues.

This clonotype has a handful of counts. The chain joins TRBV6-1 to TRBJ2-1, with D perhaps matching TRBD2 (6 bases). The J call is uncertain, as TRBJ2-7 better fits the DNA end. Looked up from germline, CDR1 is MNHNS and CDR2 is SASEGT. The CDR3 is 17 residues long. The CDR3 loop is CASSDPGLATVYNEQYF. As DNA, the CDR3 is TGTGCCAGCAGCGACCCGGGACTCGCCACGGTTTACAATGAGCAGTACTTC.

The chain carries TRBV6-1 and TRBJ2-5; TRBD2 matches 10 bases. TRBJ2-1 explains the end of the DNA better; the J call may be wrong. The germline gives CDR1 MNHNS, CDR2 SASEGT. The CDR3 spans 14 residues. The DNA for the CDR3 is TGTGCCAGCCGGAGAGGGTCTAGCGGGAGTATACAGTTCTTC. Translated: CASRRGSSGSIQFF.